The rows below give T cell receptor beta chains drawn from one sample of a study. TCRdb re-derived calls from the 5' RACE reads in MiXCR, one entry per CDR3 protein. The sample contains 6,500 to 9,000 distinct CDR3 sequences, approximately 71% of which appear only once. Sequenced material: tumor-infiltrating naive CD4+ T cells sorted from the breast tumor. These receptors were collected from a female donor with breast cancer. The CDR3 runs from the conserved cysteine through the conserved F or W. Fields, in order: CDR3 protein, CDR3 DNA, clone size, D gene, J gene, V gene. The D gene is left open where the match is weak. The size entry is marked missing in some rows and otherwise reads once, few, many or a size class.

cdr3_aa: CASSTLTADTQYF
cdr3_nt: TGTGCCAGCAGCACACTAACAGCAGATACGCAGTATTTT
clone_size: few
d_call: .
j_call: TRBJ2-3
v_call: TRBV5-6

cdr3_aa: CASSPRPWGAPQETQYF
cdr3_nt: TGTGCCAGCAGCCCCCGCCCCTGGGGGGCCCCCCAAGAGACCCAGTACTTC
clone_size: .
d_call: .
j_call: TRBJ2-5
v_call: TRBV7-6

cdr3_aa: CASSQGGGDETQYF
cdr3_nt: TGTGCCAGCAGCCAGGGGGGGGGTGATGAGACCCAGTACTTC
clone_size: few
d_call: .
j_call: TRBJ2-5
v_call: TRBV7-6

cdr3_aa: CASREGRNTDTQYF
cdr3_nt: TGCGCCAGCAGGGAGGGTCGGAACACAGATACGCAGTATTTT
clone_size: .
d_call: .
j_call: TRBJ2-3
v_call: TRBV5-1

cdr3_aa: CASSRGQEGYTF
cdr3_nt: TGTGCCAGCAGCAGGGGACAGGAGGGCTACACCTTC
clone_size: .
d_call: TRBD1
j_call: TRBJ1-2
v_call: TRBV5-4

cdr3_aa: CATSRDPGNEQFF
cdr3_nt: TGTGCCACCAGCAGAGATCCGGGAAATGAGCAGTTCTTC
clone_size: .
d_call: .
j_call: TRBJ2-1
v_call: TRBV15

cdr3_aa: CSAARGATTEAFF
cdr3_nt: TGCAGTGCCGCCAGGGGGGCGACGACTGAAGCTTTCTTT
clone_size: .
d_call: TRBD1
j_call: TRBJ1-1
v_call: TRBV20-1

cdr3_aa: CASSLGLAGGLYEQYF
cdr3_nt: TGCGCCAGCAGCTTGGGGCTAGCGGGAGGCCTATACGAGCAGTACTTC
clone_size: .
d_call: TRBD2
j_call: TRBJ2-7
v_call: TRBV5-1

cdr3_aa: CSARGDRSLGGQFF
cdr3_nt: TGCAGTGCTAGGGGGGACAGGTCTCTGGGGGGGCAGTTCTTC
clone_size: .
d_call: TRBD1
j_call: TRBJ2-1
v_call: TRBV20-1

cdr3_aa: CASSPARPEDTQYF
cdr3_nt: TGCGCCAGCAGCCCGGCCCGGCCGGAAGATACGCAGTATTTT
clone_size: .
d_call: .
j_call: TRBJ2-3
v_call: TRBV5-1

cdr3_aa: CSVEVPGYYEQYF
cdr3_nt: TGCAGCGTTGAAGTCCCGGGATATTACGAGCAGTACTTC
clone_size: few
d_call: .
j_call: TRBJ2-7
v_call: TRBV29-1

cdr3_aa: CAWRTGRNYGYTF
cdr3_nt: TGTGCCTGGAGGACAGGCCGAAACTATGGCTACACCTTC
clone_size: once
d_call: .
j_call: TRBJ1-2
v_call: TRBV30

cdr3_aa: CASSLVGGGSRGTQYF
cdr3_nt: TGTGCCAGCAGCTTAGTCGGAGGGGGCTCACGAGGTACGCAGTATTTT
clone_size: .
d_call: .
j_call: TRBJ2-3
v_call: TRBV11-2

cdr3_aa: CASSYSDRGLVSGKLFF
cdr3_nt: TGTGCCAGCAGTTACTCGGATCGGGGGTTGGTTTCGGGAAAACTGTTTTTT
clone_size: .
d_call: .
j_call: TRBJ1-4
v_call: TRBV6-6

cdr3_aa: CASSLVFGGEQYF
cdr3_nt: TGCGCCAGCAGCTTGGTTTTTGGGGGCGAGCAGTACTTC
clone_size: .
d_call: .
j_call: TRBJ2-7
v_call: TRBV5-1

cdr3_aa: CASSLLCGGNQPQHF
cdr3_nt: TGTGCCAGCAGCTTGCTCTGCGGTGGGAATCAGCCCCAGCATTTT
clone_size: .
d_call: .
j_call: TRBJ1-5
v_call: TRBV5-6

cdr3_aa: CASSLKGPTEAFF
cdr3_nt: TGTGCCAGCAGTTTAAAGGGGCCCACTGAAGCTTTCTTT
clone_size: .
d_call: .
j_call: TRBJ1-1
v_call: TRBV27

cdr3_aa: CASSLERRPRSHSNQPQHF
cdr3_nt: TGTGCCAGCAGCTTAGAACGGAGGCCACGCAGCCATAGCAATCAGCCCCAGCATTTT
clone_size: few
d_call: .
j_call: TRBJ1-5
v_call: TRBV7-9

cdr3_aa: CASSLTPTGRVGNEQFF
cdr3_nt: TGTGCCAGCAGCTTAACCCCGACAGGGCGGGTGGGCAATGAGCAGTTCTTC
clone_size: .
d_call: TRBD1
j_call: TRBJ2-1
v_call: TRBV7-3

cdr3_aa: CASSRGTGQSSGANVLTF
cdr3_nt: TGTGCCAGCAGTAGAGGGACAGGCCAAAGCTCTGGGGCCAACGTCCTGACTTTC
clone_size: .
d_call: TRBD1
j_call: TRBJ2-6
v_call: TRBV6-6

cdr3_aa: CASSQDGGQGRRYF
cdr3_nt: TGTGCCAGCAGCCAAGACGGCGGGCAGGGGCGTCGCTACTTC
clone_size: .
d_call: .
j_call: TRBJ2-7
v_call: TRBV3-1

cdr3_aa: CASSHQLGERETFF
cdr3_nt: TGTGCCAGCAGCCACCAACTGGGGGAGCGGGAAACGTTCTTC
clone_size: .
d_call: TRBD2
j_call: TRBJ2-1
v_call: TRBV4-2

cdr3_aa: CSVVFAEGTYEQYF
cdr3_nt: TGCAGCGTTGTTTTCGCGGAGGGGACCTACGAGCAGTACTTC
clone_size: .
d_call: .
j_call: TRBJ2-7
v_call: TRBV29-1

cdr3_aa: CASSLQLRGEQFF
cdr3_nt: TGTGCCAGCAGCCTTCAACTAAGAGGTGAGCAGTTCTTC
clone_size: .
d_call: .
j_call: TRBJ2-1
v_call: TRBV3-1

cdr3_aa: CASSLAVGLAASGEQFF
cdr3_nt: TGTGCCAGCAGCTTAGCCGTGGGACTAGCAGCATCCGGTGAGCAGTTCTTC
clone_size: .
d_call: TRBD2
j_call: TRBJ2-1
v_call: TRBV7-9

cdr3_aa: CASCQMGLHSNEQFF
cdr3_nt: TGTGCCAGCTGCCAAATGGGACTACACAGTAATGAGCAGTTCTTC
clone_size: .
d_call: TRBD2
j_call: TRBJ2-1
v_call: TRBV12-3/TRBV12-4

cdr3_aa: CASSPQPGHEQFF
cdr3_nt: TGTGCCAGCAGCCCCCAGCCGGGGCATGAGCAGTTCTTC
clone_size: .
d_call: .
j_call: TRBJ2-1
v_call: TRBV3-1

cdr3_aa: CASSTLAGEGTQYF
cdr3_nt: TGTGCCAGCAGTACACTAGCGGGGGAGGGTACGCAGTATTTT
clone_size: .
d_call: TRBD2
j_call: TRBJ2-3
v_call: TRBV6-5

cdr3_aa: CASSAGTGVDTQYF
cdr3_nt: TGTGCCAGCAGTGCCGGGACAGGGGTGGATACGCAGTATTTT
clone_size: .
d_call: TRBD1
j_call: TRBJ2-3
v_call: TRBV7-9

cdr3_aa: CASSYRIELGTRGNKRFF
cdr3_nt: TGTGCCAGCAGTTACAGAATAGAGTTAGGGACTAGGGGTAACAAACGGTTCTTC
clone_size: .
d_call: TRBD2
j_call: TRBJ2-1
v_call: TRBV6-2/TRBV6-3

cdr3_aa: CASSLGLAFYEQYF
cdr3_nt: TGTGCCAGCAGCTTGGGACTAGCTTTCTACGAGCAGTACTTC
clone_size: .
d_call: TRBD2
j_call: TRBJ2-7
v_call: TRBV3-1

cdr3_aa: CASSSDSEAFF
cdr3_nt: TGTGCCAGCAGCTCGGACAGCGAAGCTTTCTTT
clone_size: .
d_call: .
j_call: TRBJ1-1
v_call: TRBV5-4

cdr3_aa: CASSVEGGTYGYTF
cdr3_nt: TGTGCCAGCAGTGTAGAGGGGGGGACCTATGGCTACACCTTC
clone_size: .
d_call: .
j_call: TRBJ1-2
v_call: TRBV2

cdr3_aa: CSARGRSGAFF
cdr3_nt: TGCAGTGCTAGAGGCAGGTCTGGAGCTTTCTTT
clone_size: .
d_call: .
j_call: TRBJ1-1
v_call: TRBV20-1

cdr3_aa: CASAPRTREAQYF
cdr3_nt: TGTGCCAGCGCCCCCAGGACAAGAGAGGCCCAGTACTTC
clone_size: .
d_call: .
j_call: TRBJ2-5
v_call: TRBV7-2

cdr3_aa: CASSLNSDRAGGAWAEAFF
cdr3_nt: TGTGCCAGCTCCCTAAATTCAGACAGGGCTGGGGGTGCGTGGGCTGAAGCTTTCTTT
clone_size: few
d_call: TRBD1
j_call: TRBJ1-1
v_call: TRBV5-5

cdr3_aa: CASRRITGTRSTDTQYF
cdr3_nt: TGTGCCAGCAGGCGGATCACCGGGACGCGGAGCACAGATACGCAGTATTTT
clone_size: .
d_call: .
j_call: TRBJ2-3
v_call: TRBV27

cdr3_aa: CASSLSGHRNTEAFF
cdr3_nt: TGTGCCAGCAGCCTCAGCGGACACCGGAACACTGAAGCTTTCTTT
clone_size: .
d_call: .
j_call: TRBJ1-1
v_call: TRBV7-6

cdr3_aa: CATRPSLQSTDTQYF
cdr3_nt: TGCGCCACCCGCCCGAGCCTACAAAGCACAGATACGCAGTATTTT
clone_size: .
d_call: .
j_call: TRBJ2-3
v_call: TRBV4-1

cdr3_aa: CASSLLAGPYNEQFF
cdr3_nt: TGTGCCAGCAGCTTACTAGCGGGACCCTACAATGAGCAGTTCTTC
clone_size: .
d_call: TRBD2
j_call: TRBJ2-1
v_call: TRBV12-3/TRBV12-4

cdr3_aa: CSTRPSGGNEQFF
cdr3_nt: TGCAGTACTAGGCCCAGCGGGGGCAATGAGCAGTTCTTC
clone_size: once
d_call: TRBD2
j_call: TRBJ2-1
v_call: TRBV20-1

cdr3_aa: CASSDLPGGSQETQYF
cdr3_nt: TGTGCCAGCAGTGACCTACCGGGGGGGAGCCAAGAGACCCAGTACTTC
clone_size: .
d_call: TRBD2
j_call: TRBJ2-5
v_call: TRBV6-1

cdr3_aa: CASTPPLGELFF
cdr3_nt: TGTGCCAGCACCCCTCCATTAGGGGAGCTGTTTTTT
clone_size: few
d_call: .
j_call: TRBJ2-2
v_call: TRBV11-2

cdr3_aa: CATSEPGTGGLAEQFF
cdr3_nt: TGTGCCACCAGTGAACCCGGGACAGGGGGACTAGCGGAGCAGTTCTTC
clone_size: .
d_call: .
j_call: TRBJ2-1
v_call: TRBV24-1

cdr3_aa: CASSLVWSSYNEQFF
cdr3_nt: TGTGCCAGCAGTTTAGTCTGGAGCTCCTACAATGAGCAGTTCTTC
clone_size: .
d_call: .
j_call: TRBJ2-1
v_call: TRBV12-3/TRBV12-4

cdr3_aa: CASSRQSNEKLFF
cdr3_nt: TGTGCCAGCAGTCGACAGTCCAATGAAAAACTGTTTTTT
clone_size: few
d_call: .
j_call: TRBJ1-4
v_call: TRBV6-1

cdr3_aa: CASSLGPAGGVGELFF
cdr3_nt: TGCGCCAGCAGCTTGGGGCCAGCTGGAGGAGTCGGGGAGCTGTTTTTT
clone_size: .
d_call: .
j_call: TRBJ2-2
v_call: TRBV5-1

cdr3_aa: CASSQGASGASYNEQFF
cdr3_nt: TGCGCCAGCAGCCAAGGGGCTAGCGGGGCCTCCTACAATGAGCAGTTCTTC
clone_size: .
d_call: TRBD2
j_call: TRBJ2-1
v_call: TRBV4-2

cdr3_aa: CASTATGSSYEQYF
cdr3_nt: TGTGCCAGCACCGCGACAGGGAGCTCCTACGAGCAGTACTTC
clone_size: once
d_call: TRBD1
j_call: TRBJ2-7
v_call: TRBV12-3/TRBV12-4

cdr3_aa: CASRAGQPQETQYF
cdr3_nt: TGCGCCAGCAGGGCGGGACAACCCCAAGAGACCCAGTACTTC
clone_size: few
d_call: .
j_call: TRBJ2-5
v_call: TRBV5-1